These 5 T cell receptor beta chains were all obtained from the same sample, sequenced in a study of cytomegalovirus exposure and HLA in healthy donors. Clones were sequenced by immunoSEQ multiplex PCR, and TCRdb holds only the in-frame ones, with some missing. Of about 73,000 clones listed, approximately 95% are singletons. The sample consisted of PBMCs. These receptors were taken from a man between 18 and 35 years old in good health and CMV-seronegative.

The V and J genes are TRBV7-9 and TRBJ2-1, with a tentative D call TRBD2 (6 bases). V was cut by 0 bases and J by 6 bases, with 15 bases left in between. Germline CDR1 and CDR2: SEHNR and FQNEAQ (reference sequence). The CDR3 sequence is 16 residues long. CDR3 region: CASSLARGLRRNEQFF. CDR3 coding DNA: TGTGCCAGCAGCTTAGCGCGAGGACTACGGCGCAATGAGCAGTTCTTC.

The chain has TRBV18 and TRBJ1-4; the D gene is possibly TRBD1 (6 bases). The CDR3 spans 14 residues. Looked up from germline, CDR1 is KGHSH and CDR2 is LQKENI. V dropped 3 bases and J dropped 10 bases, with 15 bases sitting between them. The CDR3 region has the DNA TGTGCCAGCTCACCGGTACCGGGACACCCAAAACTGTTTTTT. Protein: CASSPVPGHPKLFF. Full variable domain (remainder filled in from reference TRBV18 and TRBJ1-4): NAGVMQNPRHLVRRRGQEARLRCSPMKGHSHVYWYRQLPEEGLKFMVYLQKENIIDESGMPKERFSAEFPKEGPSILRIQQVVRGDSAAYFCASSPVPGHPKLFFGSGTQLSVL.

The chain carries TRBV19 and TRBJ2-1; D is uncertain. Germline assignment: CDR1 LNHDA and CDR2 SQIVND (reference sequence). The CDR3 consists of 17 residues. V lost 3 bases, J lost 5 bases, and 20 bases lay in between. The CDR3 DNA reads TGTGCCAGTAGTATCCCCTCCCACGGGTCTCCCCACAATGAGCAGTTCTTC. Encoded protein: CASSIPSHGSPHNEQFF.

The chain links TRBV28 to TRBJ1-4; TRBD1 aligns across 9 bases. This CDR3 is 14 amino acids long. CDR1 is MDHEN and CDR2 is SYDVKM in the germline V gene. V lost 5 bases and J lost 5; bases outside the gene matches: 3. CDR3 bases: TGTGCCAGCAGTCAGGACAGGGGAAATGAAAAACTGTTTTTT. This codes for CASSQDRGNEKLFF.

V is TRBV11-1 and J is TRBJ2-2, with TRBD1 identical over 10 bases. The CDR3 length is 14 residues. V shed 11 bases and J 6 bases; nucleotides not matched to a gene: 9. In germline, CDR1 is SGHAT, CDR2 FQDESV (reference sequence). The CDR3: CAVHRDRGSGELFF. The CDR3 nucleotides read TGTGCCGTTCACCGGGACAGGGGTTCCGGGGAGCTGTTTTTT.